A single sample is the source of the 10 T cell receptor beta chains below, sequenced in a study of blood T cell repertoires in COVID-19. TCRdb keeps only in-frame clones here, not all; method: immunoSEQ multiplex PCR. The sample carries about 270,000 clones, more than 75% recorded once. Material for sequencing was peripheral blood. These receptors all come from a woman of 80 years or more with COVID-19, enrolled during active disease.

The rearrangement uses TRBV15 and TRBJ1-6; 9 positions match TRBD1. This CDR3 comprises 15 residues. V shed 5 bases and J 9 bases; nucleotides not matched to a gene: 8. Germline CDR1 LNHNV, CDR2 YYDKDF (reference sequence). CDR3 protein: CATSRQTGGGSPLHF. The DNA for the CDR3 is TGTGCCACCAGCCGACAGACAGGGGGAGGTTCACCCCTCCACTTT.

This clone turned up a few times. The chain joins TRBV4-1 to TRBJ2-7; a weak D match, TRBD2 (7 bases). The CDR3 spans 14 residues. V was shortened by 0 bases and J by 8 bases, with 14 bases between the two germline ends. The germline gives CDR1 MGHRA, CDR2 YSYEKL. In DNA, the CDR3 is TGCGCCAGCAGCCAAGATGGAGGGGGGGATAAGCAGTACTTC. Its translation: CASSQDGGGDKQYF.

V gene TRBV5-1 combines with J gene TRBJ1-4, with a possible D match to TRBD1 (5 bases). The V gene lost 4 bases and the J gene lost 7 bases, with 14 bases spanning the gap. Germline V gives CDR1 SGHRS, CDR2 YFSETQ. The CDR3 is 14 residues long. For the CDR3, the DNA is TGCGCCAGCAGCATTACCATGGGGCGTGAAAAACTGTTTTTT. It yields the protein CASSITMGREKLFF.

In its sample, this clone was seen once. The V gene is TRBV5-1, the J gene TRBJ1-4; maybe TRBD1 (5 bases). CDR3 size: 17 residues. The germline CDR1 and CDR2 sequences are SGHRS and YFSETQ. V gave up 3 bases and J gave up 3 bases, with 18 bases separating them. The CDR3 here is CASSSTSPTVSNEKLFF. In DNA form, the CDR3 reads TGCGCCAGCAGCTCCACATCCCCGACAGTTTCTAATGAAAAACTGTTTTTT.

The CDR3: CACQGAGNQPQHF. CDR3 DNA: TGTGCCTGCCAGGGGGCAGGAAATCAGCCCCAGCATTTT. The rearrangement joins TRBV30 to TRBJ1-5; 8 positions agree with TRBD1. The CDR3 sequence is 13 residues long. Trimming removed 6 bases from V and 4 bases from J; junction bases left unmatched: 5. In germline, CDR1 is GTSNPN, CDR2 SVGIG (reference sequence). Supplemented by reference TRBV30 and TRBJ1-5, the full variable domain reads SQTIHQWPATLVQPVGSPLSLECTVEGTSNPNLYWYRQAAGRGLQLLFYSVGIGQISSEVPQNLSASRPQDRQFILSSKKLLLSDSGFYLCACQGAGNQPQHFGDGTRLSIL.

The chain employs TRBV18 and TRBJ1-5, with D uncertain. Germline CDR1 and CDR2: KGHSH and LQKENI. The CDR3 is 13 residues long. V gave up 3 bases and J gave up 9 bases, with 12 bases separating them. CDR3 DNA: TGTGCCAGCTCACCGAACTCTGAGGGGCCCCAGCATTTT. Its translation is CASSPNSEGPQHF.

In its sample, this clone was seen a few times. The CDR3 loop is CASRDFMNTEAFF. Written as DNA, the CDR3 is TGTGCCAGCAGAGATTTCATGAACACTGAAGCTTTCTTT. The chain links TRBV18 to TRBJ1-1, with no clear D. V dropped 8 bases and J dropped 0 bases, with 10 bases sitting between them. The CDR3 sequence is 13 residues long. Germline V gene sequence: CDR1 KGHSH, CDR2 LQKENI.

This clone has only one observation. The chain links TRBV5-1 to TRBJ1-1, with 7 bases that match TRBD1. The CDR3 spans 14 residues. The germline V gene has CDR1 SGHRS and CDR2 YFSETQ. The V gene end was trimmed by 6 bases and the J gene end by 6 bases; junction bases not matched to a gene: 11. CDR3 nucleotides: TGCGCCAGCACAACCGTCACAGGGGCGTCTGAAGCTTTCTTT. Translating it yields CASTTVTGASEAFF.

The V and J genes are TRBV2 and TRBJ1-1; the D is unclear. Germline-derived CDR1 and CDR2 are SNHLY and FYNNEI. The length of the CDR3 is 14 residues. The V end was cut by 4 bases, the J end by 1 base, with 10 bases between. CDR3 DNA: TGTGCCAGCAGTGTGATGGGAGGGAACACTGAAGCTTTCTTT. Encoded protein: CASSVMGGNTEAFF. Full variable domain (outside the CDR3, taken from reference TRBV2 and TRBJ1-1): EPEVTQTPSHQVTQMGQEVILRCVPISNHLYFYWYRQILGQKVEFLVSFYNNEISEKSEIFDDQFSVERPDGSNFTLKIRSTKLEDSAMYFCASSVMGGNTEAFFGQGTRLTVV.

This clone was seen once. This sequence joins TRBV2 and TRBJ1-1; D is unresolved. Germline V gives CDR1 SNHLY, CDR2 FYNNEI. Trimming pared 2 bases from V and 0 bases from J, leaving 7 bases between. There are 14 residues in the CDR3. CDR3 sequence (DNA): TGTGCCAGCAGTGAACCACAGATGAACACTGAAGCTTTCTTT. Encoded protein: CASSEPQMNTEAFF.